One T cell receptor beta chain is described in this entry. Data came from immunoSEQ multiplex PCR; TCRdb stores just in-frame clones and leaves some out. The sample records approximately 280,000 clones, 70% to 90% being singletons. These data originate in a study of blood T cell repertoires in COVID-19. This sequence was found in a woman in her seventies with acute or convalescent COVID-19. The sample was peripheral blood.

The CDR3 DNA reads as TGCAGTGCTAGTGCCCTCGGGGGCACTGAAGCTTTCTTT. The encoded protein is CSASALGGTEAFF. The genes are TRBV20-1 and TRBJ1-1; D may be TRBD1 (5 bases). The V gene lost 3 bases and the J gene lost 4 bases, with 12 bases spanning the gap. CDR3 length: 13 residues. Germline-derived CDR1 and CDR2 are DFQATT and SNEGSKA (reference sequence).